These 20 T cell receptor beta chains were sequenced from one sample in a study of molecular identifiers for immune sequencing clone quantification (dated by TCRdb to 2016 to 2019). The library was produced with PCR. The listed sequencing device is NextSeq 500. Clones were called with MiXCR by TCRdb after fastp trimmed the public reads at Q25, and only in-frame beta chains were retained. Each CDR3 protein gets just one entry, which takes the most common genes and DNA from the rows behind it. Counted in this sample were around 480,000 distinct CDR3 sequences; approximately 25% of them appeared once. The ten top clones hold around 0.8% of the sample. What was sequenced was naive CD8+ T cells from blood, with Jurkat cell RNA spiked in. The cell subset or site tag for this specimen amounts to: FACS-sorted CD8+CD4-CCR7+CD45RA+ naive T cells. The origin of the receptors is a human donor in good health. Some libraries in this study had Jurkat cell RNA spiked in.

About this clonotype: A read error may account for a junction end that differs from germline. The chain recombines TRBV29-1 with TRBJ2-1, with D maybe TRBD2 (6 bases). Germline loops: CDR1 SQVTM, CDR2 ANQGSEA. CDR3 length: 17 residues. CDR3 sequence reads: CSVIGTPTERSCNEQFF. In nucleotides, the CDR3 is TGCAGCGTCATCGGGACTCCAACGGAGCGCTCCTGCAATGAGCAGTTCTTC.

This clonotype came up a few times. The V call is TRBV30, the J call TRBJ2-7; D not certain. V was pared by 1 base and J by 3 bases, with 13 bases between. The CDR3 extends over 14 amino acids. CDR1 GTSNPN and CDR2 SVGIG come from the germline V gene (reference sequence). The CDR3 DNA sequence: TGTGCCTGGAGTGCAACAGTACGATTCTACGAGCAGTACTTC. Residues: CAWSATVRFYEQYF.

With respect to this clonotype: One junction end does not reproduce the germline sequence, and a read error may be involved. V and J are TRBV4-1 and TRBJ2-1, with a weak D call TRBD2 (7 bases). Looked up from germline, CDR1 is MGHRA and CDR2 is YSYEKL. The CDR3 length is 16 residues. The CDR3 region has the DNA TGCGCCAGCAGCGAACGGGGGGCCCAGAGTTACAATGAGCGGTTCTTC. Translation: CASSERGAQSYNERFF.

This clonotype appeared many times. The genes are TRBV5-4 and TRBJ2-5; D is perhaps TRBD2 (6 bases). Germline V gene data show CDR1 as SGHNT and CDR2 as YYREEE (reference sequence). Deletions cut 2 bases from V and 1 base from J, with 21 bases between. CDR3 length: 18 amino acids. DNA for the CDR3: TGTGCCAGCAGCTTAGGCGGATGGGAGGACGGGTTCCAAGAGACCCAGTACTTC. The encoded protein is CASSLGGWEDGFQETQYF.

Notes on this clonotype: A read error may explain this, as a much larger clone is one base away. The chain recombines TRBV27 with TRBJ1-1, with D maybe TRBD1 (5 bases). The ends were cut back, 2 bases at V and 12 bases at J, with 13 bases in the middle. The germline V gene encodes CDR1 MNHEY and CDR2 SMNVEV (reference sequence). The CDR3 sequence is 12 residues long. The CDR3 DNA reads TGTGCCAGCAGTTTACCGGGGGGAGATACTTTCTTT. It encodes CASSLPGGDTFF.

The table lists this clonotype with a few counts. The CDR3 sequence: CASSINPWAGGIGYTF. CDR3 bases: TGTGCCAGTAGTATAAACCCCTGGGCAGGGGGTATCGGCTACACCTTC. The chain carries TRBV19 and TRBJ1-2, with 7 bases lining up with TRBD1. V lost 2 bases, J lost 8 bases, and 14 bases stayed unmatched. The CDR3 is 16 amino acids. Germline V gene lookup returns CDR1 LNHDA and CDR2 SQIVND (reference sequence).

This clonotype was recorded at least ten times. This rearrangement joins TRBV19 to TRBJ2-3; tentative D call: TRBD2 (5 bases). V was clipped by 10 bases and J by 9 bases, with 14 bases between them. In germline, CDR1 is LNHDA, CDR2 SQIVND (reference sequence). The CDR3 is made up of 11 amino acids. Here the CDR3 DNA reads TGTGCCAACCGTCCCCGGGGAACGCAGTATTTT. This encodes CANRPRGTQYF.

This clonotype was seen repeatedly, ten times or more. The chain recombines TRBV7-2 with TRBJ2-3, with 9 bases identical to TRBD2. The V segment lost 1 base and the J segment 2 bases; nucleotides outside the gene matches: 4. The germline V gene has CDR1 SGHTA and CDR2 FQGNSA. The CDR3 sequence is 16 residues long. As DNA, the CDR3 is TGTGCCAGCAGCTTAGTGGCGGGGGGGGCCACAGATACGCAGTATTTT. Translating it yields CASSLVAGGATDTQYF.

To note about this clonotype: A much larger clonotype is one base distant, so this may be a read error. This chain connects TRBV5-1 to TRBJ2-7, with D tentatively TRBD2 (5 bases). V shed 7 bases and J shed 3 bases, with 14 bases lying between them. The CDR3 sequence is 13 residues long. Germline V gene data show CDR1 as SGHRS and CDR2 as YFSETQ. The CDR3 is CASESGSHYEQYF. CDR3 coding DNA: TGCGCCAGCGAGAGCGGCAGCCACTACGAGCAGTACTTC.

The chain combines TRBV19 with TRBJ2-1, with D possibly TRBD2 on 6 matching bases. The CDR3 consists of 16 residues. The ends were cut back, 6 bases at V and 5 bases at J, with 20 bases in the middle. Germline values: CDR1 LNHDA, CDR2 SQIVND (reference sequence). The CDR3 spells CASRRLDPLPNNEQFF. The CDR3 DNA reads TGTGCCAGTAGAAGACTAGACCCGCTACCTAACAATGAGCAGTTCTTC.

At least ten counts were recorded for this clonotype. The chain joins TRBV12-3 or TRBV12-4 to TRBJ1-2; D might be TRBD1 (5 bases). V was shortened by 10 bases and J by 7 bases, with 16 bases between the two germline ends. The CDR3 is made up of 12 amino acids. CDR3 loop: CANSGGDGGYTF. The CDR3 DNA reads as TGTGCCAACTCGGGGGGAGATGGTGGCTACACCTTC.

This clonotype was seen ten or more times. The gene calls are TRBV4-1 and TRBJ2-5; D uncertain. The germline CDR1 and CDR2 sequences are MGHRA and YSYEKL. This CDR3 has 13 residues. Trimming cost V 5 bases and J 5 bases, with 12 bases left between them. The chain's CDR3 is CASSAPGMETQYF. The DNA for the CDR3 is TGCGCCAGCAGCGCTCCTGGTATGGAGACCCAGTACTTC.

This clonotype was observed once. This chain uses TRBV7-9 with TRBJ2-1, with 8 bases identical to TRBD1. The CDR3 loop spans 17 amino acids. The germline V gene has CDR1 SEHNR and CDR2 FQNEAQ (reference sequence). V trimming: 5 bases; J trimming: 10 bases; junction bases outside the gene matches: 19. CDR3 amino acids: CASSAATRGLPAVEQFF. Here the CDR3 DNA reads TGTGCCAGCAGCGCGGCGACCAGGGGGCTTCCGGCAGTGGAGCAGTTCTTC.

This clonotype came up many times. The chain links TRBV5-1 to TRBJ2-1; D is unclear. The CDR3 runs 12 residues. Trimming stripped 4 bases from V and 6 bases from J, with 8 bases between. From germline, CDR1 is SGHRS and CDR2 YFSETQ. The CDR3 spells CASSAVGNEQFF. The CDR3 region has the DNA TGCGCCAGCAGCGCGGTGGGCAATGAGCAGTTCTTC.

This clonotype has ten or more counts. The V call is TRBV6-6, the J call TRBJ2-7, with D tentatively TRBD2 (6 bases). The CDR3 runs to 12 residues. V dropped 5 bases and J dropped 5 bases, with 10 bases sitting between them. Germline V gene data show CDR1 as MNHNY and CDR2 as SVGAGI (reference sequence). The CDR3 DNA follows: TGTGCCAGCAGTGGACTAATTGACGAGCAGTACTTC. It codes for CASSGLIDEQYF.

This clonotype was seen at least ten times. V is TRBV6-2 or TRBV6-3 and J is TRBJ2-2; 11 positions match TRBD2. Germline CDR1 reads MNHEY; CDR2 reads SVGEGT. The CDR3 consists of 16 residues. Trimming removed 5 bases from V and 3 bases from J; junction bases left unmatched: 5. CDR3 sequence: CASSHGTSGDTGELFF. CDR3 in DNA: TGTGCCAGCAGTCATGGGACTAGCGGAGACACCGGGGAGCTGTTTTTT.

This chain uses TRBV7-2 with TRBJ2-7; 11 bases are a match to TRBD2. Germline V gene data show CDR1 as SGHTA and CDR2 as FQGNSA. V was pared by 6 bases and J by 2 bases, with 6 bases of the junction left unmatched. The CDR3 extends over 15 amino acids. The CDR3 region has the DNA TGTGCCAGCAGTTGGACTAGCGGGCACGCCTACGAGCAGTACTTC. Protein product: CASSWTSGHAYEQYF.

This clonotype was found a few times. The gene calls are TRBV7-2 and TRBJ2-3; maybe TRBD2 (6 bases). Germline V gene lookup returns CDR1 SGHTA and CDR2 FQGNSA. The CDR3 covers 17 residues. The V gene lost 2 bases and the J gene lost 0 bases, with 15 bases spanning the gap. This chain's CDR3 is CASSLTSRGASTDTQYF. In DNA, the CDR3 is TGTGCCAGCAGCTTAACTTCGCGGGGTGCTAGCACAGATACGCAGTATTTT.

The CDR3, as DNA: TGCGCCAGCAGCCAAGGGGAACTTAACTACGAGCAGTACTTC. Encoded protein: CASSQGELNYEQYF. V gene TRBV4-1 combines with J gene TRBJ2-7, with D hard to call. V was shortened by 1 base and J by 3 bases, with 10 bases between the two germline ends. Germline CDR1 is MGHRA and CDR2 is YSYEKL. This CDR3 has 14 residues.

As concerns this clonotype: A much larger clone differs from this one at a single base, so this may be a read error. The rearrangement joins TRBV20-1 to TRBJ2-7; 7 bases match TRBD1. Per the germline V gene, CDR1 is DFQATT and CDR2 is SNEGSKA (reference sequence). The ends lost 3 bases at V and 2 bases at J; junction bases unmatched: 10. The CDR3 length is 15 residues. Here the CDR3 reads CSARNLRDSTYEQYF. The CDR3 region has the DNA TGCAGTGCTAGGAACCTTCGGGACAGTACCTACGAGCAGTACTTC.